The 21 T cell receptor beta chains below come from one sample, sequenced in a study of T cell responses to AZD1222 COVID-19 vaccine. Repertoires were generated with immunoSEQ multiplex PCR, while TCRdb's copy carries only in-frame clones and drops some. The data hold about 130,000 clones, with roughly 93% observed a single time. The specimen was peripheral blood, collected on day 0 of AZD1222 vaccination. The receptors originated from an adult in good health.

V usage is TRBV2 and J usage is TRBJ2-1, with D unclear. The CDR3 runs 13 residues. From germline, CDR1 is SNHLY and CDR2 FYNNEI. The V end was cut by 7 bases, the J end by 5 bases, with 12 bases between. The CDR3 sequence is CASISSEHNEQFF. The CDR3 DNA reads TGTGCCAGCATTAGCAGCGAGCACAATGAGCAGTTCTTC. Based on the CDR3 plus reference TRBV2 and TRBJ2-1, the full variable domain is EPEVTQTPSHQVTQMGQEVILRCVPISNHLYFYWYRQILGQKVEFLVSFYNNEISEKSEIFDDQFSVERPDGSNFTLKIRSTKLEDSAMYFCASISSEHNEQFFGPGTRLTVL.

In its sample, this clone was seen once. The genes are TRBV6-1 and TRBJ1-2; D gene uncertain. The V end was cut by 3 bases, the J end by 2 bases, with 10 bases between. The germline V gene encodes CDR1 MNHNS and CDR2 SASEGT. The length of the CDR3 is 14 residues. DNA for the CDR3: TGTGCCAGCAGTGACGGACGGATGAACTATGGCTACACCTTC. It codes for CASSDGRMNYGYTF.

The chain joins TRBV12-3 or TRBV12-4 to TRBJ1-2, with D uncertain. V lost 3 bases to trimming and J lost 3 bases, with 8 bases between them. The CDR3 loop spans 13 amino acids. CDR3 coding DNA: TGTGCCAGCAGTTTTAGGGCGGACTATGGCTACACCTTC. As protein: CASSFRADYGYTF.

The chain recombines TRBV2 with TRBJ1-2; D is unclear. Trimming shortened V by 1 base and J by 0 bases, and 9 bases separated the two germline ends. Germline-derived CDR1 and CDR2 are SNHLY and FYNNEI. CDR3 length: 15 residues. The DNA of the CDR3 is TGTGCCAGCAGTGAAGGACCTCTAGCTAACTATGGCTACACCTTC. It translates to CASSEGPLANYGYTF.

About this clone: Additional DNA sequences in this sample encode the identical CDR3. The chain carries TRBV6-5 and TRBJ2-1, with 8 nucleotides matching TRBD2. From germline, CDR1 is MNHEY and CDR2 SVGAGI. Germline trimming cut 0 bases from V and 4 bases from J; bases unmatched to any gene: 2. The length of the CDR3 is 15 residues. CDR3 sequence (DNA): TGTGCCAGCAGTTACTCAGCGGGGGTTTACAATGAGCAGTTCTTC. This sequence encodes CASSYSAGVYNEQFF.

This clone was seen a handful of times. V is TRBV10-3 and J is TRBJ2-3; perhaps TRBD2 as D (5 bases). The CDR3 totals 12 residues. Germline lookup yields CDR1 ENHRY and CDR2 SYGVKD. Trimming pared 8 bases from V and 4 bases from J, leaving 10 bases between. The CDR3 nucleotides are TGTGCCATCTCCGGAGGAGCAGATACGCAGTATTTT. Its protein is CAISGGADTQYF.

The chain couples TRBV4-1 to TRBJ1-2; maybe TRBD1 (5 bases). The CDR3 runs to 15 residues. V shed 0 bases and J shed 3 bases, with 11 bases lying between them. Germline V gene lookup returns CDR1 MGHRA and CDR2 YSYEKL. The CDR3 DNA follows: TGCGCCAGCAGCCAAGACCAGGGATCTCACTATGGCTACACCTTC. This gives the protein CASSQDQGSHYGYTF.

This clone came up once. The rearrangement uses TRBV27 and TRBJ2-1; D is perhaps TRBD1 (5 bases). This CDR3 contains 13 residues. The germline V gene has CDR1 MNHEY and CDR2 SMNVEV (reference sequence). V was cut by 0 bases and J by 8 bases, with 8 bases left in between. As DNA, the CDR3 is TGTGCCAGCAGTTTATCAGGGGCCCATGAGCAGTTCTTC. Translated, it gives CASSLSGAHEQFF.

The chain has TRBV5-4 and TRBJ1-1, with D hard to call. CDR1 and CDR2 from the germline V gene are SGHNT and YYREEE (reference sequence). This CDR3 spans 12 amino acids. Between the trimmed V and J ends, which lost 4 bases and 5 bases, there was a span of 9 bases. The CDR3 DNA reads TGTGCCAGCAGCGCCGCTAGTACTGAAGCTTTCTTT. Its translation is CASSAASTEAFF.

The chain uses TRBV19 and TRBJ1-5, with no clear D. CDR3 size: 15 residues. The V end lost 7 bases, the J end lost 0 bases, and 13 bases lay between the germline ends. Germline CDR1 LNHDA, CDR2 SQIVND (reference sequence). CDR3 bases: TGTGCCAGTAAGGCAGCAGCCCATAGCAATCAGCCCCAGCATTTT. This gives the protein CASKAAAHSNQPQHF.

This chain links TRBV27 with TRBJ1-2; a possible D gene is TRBD1 (5 bases). CDR3 size: 16 residues. Deletions cut 4 bases from V and 3 bases from J, with 18 bases between. Germline CDR1 and CDR2: MNHEY and SMNVEV (reference sequence). The CDR3 region is CASSWTGGVRDYGYTF. The CDR3 DNA sequence: TGTGCCAGCAGTTGGACGGGAGGGGTGCGAGACTATGGCTACACCTTC.

Here the CDR3 reads CASSLGGPVGAFF. CDR3 DNA sequence: TGTGCCAGCTCCCTCGGAGGCCCCGTGGGGGCTTTCTTT. The chain joins TRBV18 to TRBJ1-1; D unclear. The CDR3 loop spans 13 amino acids. Germline CDR1 and CDR2: KGHSH and LQKENI. V was clipped by 6 bases and J by 11 bases, with 19 bases between them.

This rearrangement joins TRBV6-5 to TRBJ1-5; D possibly corresponds to TRBD1 (6 bases). The V and J ends lost 6 bases and 3 bases respectively, with 12 bases between them. This CDR3 comprises 14 residues. In germline, CDR1 is MNHEY, CDR2 SVGAGI. This chain's CDR3 is CASSSDSLNQPQHF. In DNA form, the CDR3 reads TGTGCCAGCAGCTCGGACAGCCTCAATCAGCCCCAGCATTTT.

The chain combines TRBV3-1 (or the pseudogene TRBV3-2) with TRBJ2-5; TRBD2 agrees at 11 bases. This CDR3 contains 15 residues. J was trimmed by 1 base and V by 4 bases; bases with no gene match: 2. Germline assignment: CDR1 LGHDT and CDR2 YNNKEL (reference sequence). The CDR3 loop reads CASSPGLAGQETQYF. As DNA, the CDR3 is TGTGCCAGCAGCCCTGGACTAGCGGGCCAAGAGACCCAGTACTTC.

The chain recombines TRBV29-1 with TRBJ1-1; no definite D call. The CDR3 is made up of 10 amino acids. Trimming cost V 3 bases and J 9 bases, with 8 bases left between them. Per germline, CDR1 SQVTM and CDR2 ANQGSEA. CDR3 sequence: CSVDEGQAFF. Here the CDR3 DNA reads TGCAGCGTTGACGAGGGCCAAGCTTTCTTT.

The rearrangement links TRBV5-1 to TRBJ1-5, with D uncertain. This CDR3 is 13 amino acids long. The germline V and J ends were trimmed by 0 bases and 4 bases, with 5 bases remaining between them. Per germline, CDR1 SGHRS and CDR2 YFSETQ. CDR3 in amino acids: CASSLDLNQPQHF. CDR3 DNA: TGCGCCAGCAGCTTGGATTTAAATCAGCCCCAGCATTTT.

The chain uses TRBV29-1 and TRBJ1-2; 7 bases agree with TRBD1. Germline CDR1 is SQVTM and CDR2 is ANQGSEA. V was pared by 3 bases and J by 4 bases, with 8 bases of the junction left unmatched. The CDR3 consists of 14 residues. The CDR3 sequence: CSVEWQGDVYGYTF. For the CDR3, the DNA is TGCAGCGTTGAGTGGCAGGGGGATGTCTATGGCTACACCTTC.

This clone appeared a few times. J is TRBJ2-5 and V is TRBV7-9; 10 bases match TRBD2. The CDR3 sequence is 15 residues long. With 5 bases clipped from V and 1 base from J, the junction kept 4 bases outside the gene matches. Looked up from germline, CDR1 is SEHNR and CDR2 is FQNEAQ (reference sequence). CDR3 bases: TGTGCCAGCAGCCCTAGCGGGGGCTCCCAAGAGACCCAGTACTTC. Translating it yields CASSPSGGSQETQYF.

The chain recombines TRBV7-9 with TRBJ1-4; perhaps TRBD1 as D (6 bases). Trimming left V 6 bases short and J 4 bases short, with 15 bases between. The CDR3 runs to 15 residues. Germline V gene lookup returns CDR1 SEHNR and CDR2 FQNEAQ (reference sequence). CDR3: CASSQTGMINEKLFF. The CDR3 DNA reads as TGTGCCAGCAGTCAAACAGGGATGATTAATGAAAAACTGTTTTTT.

This clone came up once. This sequence joins TRBV6-5 and TRBJ2-4, with D tentatively TRBD1 (5 bases). CDR3 length: 14 amino acids. Germline CDR1 and CDR2: MNHEY and SVGAGI. The V end was cut by 5 bases, the J end by 9 bases, with 17 bases between. CDR3 bases: TGTGCCAGCAGTCCTGGGGCGGCCCTAAGCATTCAGTACTTC. Protein sequence: CASSPGAALSIQYF.

This clone was seen only a few times. This chain links TRBV11-1 with TRBJ2-7, with 9 bases lining up with TRBD1. In germline, CDR1 is SGHAT, CDR2 FQDESV (reference sequence). The CDR3 has 15 amino acids. With 0 bases clipped from V and 2 bases from J, the junction kept 2 bases outside the gene matches. The CDR3 DNA is TGTGCCAGCAGCTTAGCCGGGACAGGGACCTACGAGCAGTACTTC. Protein sequence: CASSLAGTGTYEQYF. Looking up the rest from reference TRBV11-1 and TRBJ2-7 gives the full variable domain: EAEVAQSPRYKITEKSQAVAFWCDPISGHATLYWYRQILGQGPELLVQFQDESVVDDSQLPKDRFSAERLKGVDSTLKIQPAELGDSAMYLCASSLAGTGTYEQYFGPGTRLTVT.